The rows below give T cell receptor beta chains drawn from one sample of a study of T cell repertoires in cytomegalovirus infection. Using its own MiXCR run on the reads, TCRdb lists one record per CDR3 protein. The sample consists of hundreds of thousands of distinct CDR3 sequences, 11% of them appearing once. The specimen sequenced was PBMCs. The receptors originated from a human donor in good health (CMV status not recorded). Some clones in this sample may be carry-over from other donors' samples. Each CDR3 is given with its conserved first and last residue. The D gene is left open where the match is weak. For some rows the clone size is stated as once, few or many, or as a class when expanded; others skip it.

V	D	J	size	DNA	CDR3
TRBV12-3/TRBV12-4	NA	TRBJ2-5	many	TGTGCCAGCAGCCCCCTACGGCTGGAAGAGACCCAGTACTTC	CASSPLRLEETQYF
TRBV28	NA	TRBJ1-5	NA	TGTGCCAGCAGTCCGCGGGGAGGCAGGGGCTTTGGCAATCAGCCCCAGCATTTT	CASSPRGGRGFGNQPQHF
TRBV9	TRBD2	TRBJ2-5	many	TGTGCCAGCAGCGTAGAGCCGGGGGGAGTAGAGACCCAGTACTTC	CASSVEPGGVETQYF
TRBV29-1	NA	TRBJ1-1	few	TGCAGCGGTTACAGGATGAACACTGAAGCTTTCTTT	CSGYRMNTEAFF
TRBV4-1	TRBD2	TRBJ2-1	many	TGCGCCAGCAGCGGAACTAGCGGGGGGGCCAATGAGCAGTTCTTC	CASSGTSGGANEQFF
TRBV19	NA	TRBJ1-5	many	TGTGCCAGTAGTTTCAACAGCGATAGCAATCAGCCCCAGCATTTT	CASSFNSDSNQPQHF
TRBV2	TRBD1	TRBJ1-1	many	TGTGCCAGCAGTGTTACAGGGGATTTGACTGAAGCTTTCTTT	CASSVTGDLTEAFF
TRBV7-9	NA	TRBJ1-6	NA	TGTGCCAGCAGCCCCACTCGGGGCAGGGGTGCCCTCCACTTT	CASSPTRGRGALHF
TRBV3-1	TRBD2	TRBJ2-5	NA	TGTGCCAGCAGCCGTAAGGCGGGGGGCGAGTCAAAGACCCAGTACTTC	CASSRKAGGESKTQYF
TRBV6-1	NA	TRBJ1-1	many	TGTGCCAGCACCATAGCCGCAATGCAGGGTAGTGAAGCTTTCTTT	CASTIAAMQGSEAFF
TRBV7-9	NA	TRBJ1-2	many	TGTGCCAGCAGCTTAGAAAACAGGGACGGCTACACCTTC	CASSLENRDGYTF
TRBV3-1	TRBD1	TRBJ1-1	few	TGTGCCAGCAGGCTAGGGGGCTACACTGAAGCTTTCTTT	CASRLGGYTEAFF
TRBV19	TRBD1	TRBJ1-1	many	TGTGCCAGTAGTACTCGAATCTCATTGACAGGGCCGTTGACTGAAGCTTTCTTT	CASSTRISLTGPLTEAFF
TRBV20-1	NA	TRBJ1-1	few	TGCAGTGCTTCCCGATGGGGCGGGACTGAAGCTTTCTTT	CSASRWGGTEAFF
TRBV28	NA	TRBJ2-1	NA	TGTGCCAGCAGTTTTAAGTGGGGACAAGGTTTTTCCTACAATGAGCAGTTCTTC	CASSFKWGQGFSYNEQFF
TRBV11-1	TRBD1	TRBJ2-5	many	TGTGCCAGCAGCCCGAGGGAGGACAGGGGAGCGGAGACCCAGTACTTC	CASSPREDRGAETQYF
TRBV20-1	TRBD1	TRBJ2-1	few	TGCAGTGCTAGCTCACAGGACAGGGGAGTACGGTTCTTC	CSASSQDRGVRFF
TRBV10-3	TRBD1	TRBJ2-5	many	TGTGCCATCAGTGACGGCCAGGGGGCGAAGGAGACCCAGTACTTC	CAISDGQGAKETQYF
TRBV14	NA	TRBJ2-3	NA	TGTGCCAGCAGCCCGAGCATCCGGGGATACACAGATACGCAGTATTTT	CASSPSIRGYTDTQYF
TRBV29-1	NA	TRBJ1-1	few	TGCAGCGTTGAATTTGCGAACACTGAAGCTTTCTTT	CSVEFANTEAFF
TRBV7-9	NA	TRBJ1-4	NA	TGTGCCAGCAGCTTAACAGTCGCAACTAATGAAAAACTGTTTTTT	CASSLTVATNEKLFF
TRBV5-1	NA	TRBJ2-1	many	TGCGCCAGCAGTTTACGGGACACAATTCTGGGATACAATGAGCAGTTCTTC	CASSLRDTILGYNEQFF
TRBV20-1	TRBD1	TRBJ1-1	NA	TGCAGTGCTAAGAGGGACAGGGGGAGCACTGAAGCTTTCTTT	CSAKRDRGSTEAFF
TRBV27	NA	TRBJ1-4	NA	TGTGCCAGCAACCGTCGGGGGGAGACTAATGAAAAACTGTTTTTT	CASNRRGETNEKLFF
TRBV6-1	NA	TRBJ1-2	NA	TGTGCCAGCAGCAACTTCTTCAGGGCCAGGGATGGCTACACCTTC	CASSNFFRARDGYTF
TRBV6-2/TRBV6-3	NA	TRBJ1-1	NA	TGTGCCAGCAGTTGGGCCAATTTCGTGATCACTGAAGCTTTCTTT	CASSWANFVITEAFF
TRBV29-1	NA	TRBJ1-5	NA	TGCAGCGTCCGGGCGACGGGGGCGAGGGAACAGCCCCAGCATTTT	CSVRATGAREQPQHF
TRBV28	NA	TRBJ1-5	many	TGTGCCAGCAGTAAAGGGACATCGGCGGTAATAAACAATCAGCCCCAGCATTTT	CASSKGTSAVINNQPQHF
TRBV7-9	NA	TRBJ2-2	few	TGTGCCAGCAGCCCGCTTCGGACCCTGACCGGGGAGCTGTTTTTT	CASSPLRTLTGELFF
TRBV7-9	TRBD1	TRBJ1-1	many	TGTGCCAGCAGCTTAGATGGGACAGCGAACACTGAAGCTTTCTTT	CASSLDGTANTEAFF
TRBV4-2	TRBD2	TRBJ2-1	many	TGTGCCAGCAGCCAAGTACCTAGCGGGAGCCTCTACAATGAGCAGTTCTTC	CASSQVPSGSLYNEQFF
TRBV6-1	TRBD2	TRBJ2-3	many	TGTGCCAGCCTAGCGCGGGAGGGAGATACGCAGTATTTT	CASLAREGDTQYF
TRBV27	NA	TRBJ2-4	many	TGTGCCAGCAGTTTATCGGCAGGGGACGTCATTCAGTACTTC	CASSLSAGDVIQYF
TRBV29-1	TRBD2	TRBJ2-1	few	TGCAGCGTTGATCCTCCCGGGGGGAGGGCCGCGGATGAGCAGTTCTTC	CSVDPPGGRAADEQFF
TRBV7-8	NA	TRBJ2-1	many	TGTGCCAGCAGCTTACGGTATGAGCAGTTCTTC	CASSLRYEQFF
TRBV7-3	NA	TRBJ2-3	many	TGTGCCAGCAGCTTAGGAGGTCAGACAAATACGCAGTATTTT	CASSLGGQTNTQYF
TRBV18	NA	TRBJ1-2	NA	TGTGCCAGCTCACCACCGGCCGTTAACTATGGCTACACCTTC	CASSPPAVNYGYTF
TRBV5-6	TRBD1	TRBJ2-7	NA	TGTGCCAGCAGCTACGGGACAGGAATTCTCTACGAGCAGTACTTC	CASSYGTGILYEQYF
TRBV7-8	NA	TRBJ2-2	many	TGTGCCAGCAGCCCTAGTAGGCAGACCGGGGAGCTGTTTTTT	CASSPSRQTGELFF
TRBV20-1	NA	TRBJ1-1	many	TGCAGTGCTAGAGAAATGAACACTGAAGCTTTCTTT	CSAREMNTEAFF